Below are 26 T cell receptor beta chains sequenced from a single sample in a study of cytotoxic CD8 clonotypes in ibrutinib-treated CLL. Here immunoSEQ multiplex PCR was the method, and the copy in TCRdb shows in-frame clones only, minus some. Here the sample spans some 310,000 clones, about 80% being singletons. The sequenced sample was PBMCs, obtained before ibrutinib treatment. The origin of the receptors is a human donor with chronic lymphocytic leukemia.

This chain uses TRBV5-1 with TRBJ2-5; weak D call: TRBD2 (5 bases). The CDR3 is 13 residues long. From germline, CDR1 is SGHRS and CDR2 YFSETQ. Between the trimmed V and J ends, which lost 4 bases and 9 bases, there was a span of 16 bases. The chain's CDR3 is CASSNLAADAQYF. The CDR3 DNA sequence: TGCGCCAGCAGCAATCTAGCTGCCGACGCCCAGTACTTC.

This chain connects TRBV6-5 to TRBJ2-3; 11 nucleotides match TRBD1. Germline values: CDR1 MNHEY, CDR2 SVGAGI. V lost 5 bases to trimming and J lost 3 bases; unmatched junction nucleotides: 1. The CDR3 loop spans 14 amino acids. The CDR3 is CASSRDRGTDTQYF. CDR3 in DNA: TGTGCCAGCAGTCGGGACAGGGGGACAGATACGCAGTATTTT.

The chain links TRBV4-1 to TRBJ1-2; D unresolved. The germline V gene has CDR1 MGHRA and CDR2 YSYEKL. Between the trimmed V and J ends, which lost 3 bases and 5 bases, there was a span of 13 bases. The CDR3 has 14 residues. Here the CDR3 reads CASSHSTGSYGYTF. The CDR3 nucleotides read TGCGCCAGCAGCCATTCGACGGGAAGTTATGGCTACACCTTC.

The CDR3: CASRQFNNYGYTF. CDR3 bases: TGCGCCAGTCGACAGTTCAATAACTATGGCTACACCTTC. This chain links TRBV5-1 with TRBJ1-2; the D gene is possibly TRBD1 (5 bases). The CDR3 is 13 amino acids. The germline V gene has CDR1 SGHRS and CDR2 YFSETQ. V shed 8 bases and J shed 1 base, with 12 bases lying between them.

In DNA, the CDR3 is TGTGCCAGCAGTGATCTCCTTGCGGGAGACTACGAGCAGTACTTC. Protein: CASSDLLAGDYEQYF. V usage is TRBV2 and J usage is TRBJ2-7; TRBD2 aligns across 7 bases. CDR3 length: 15 amino acids. Germline values: CDR1 SNHLY, CDR2 FYNNEI. Trimming cost V 3 bases and J 3 bases; bases outside gene matches: 8.

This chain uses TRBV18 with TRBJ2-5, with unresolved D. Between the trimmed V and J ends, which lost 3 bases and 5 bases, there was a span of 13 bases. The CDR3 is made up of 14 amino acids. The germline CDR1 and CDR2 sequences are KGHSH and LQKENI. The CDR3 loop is CASSPIGVGETQYF. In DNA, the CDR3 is TGTGCCAGCTCACCCATTGGGGTGGGGGAGACCCAGTACTTC. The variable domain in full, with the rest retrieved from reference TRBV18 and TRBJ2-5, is NAGVMQNPRHLVRRRGQEARLRCSPMKGHSHVYWYRQLPEEGLKFMVYLQKENIIDESGMPKERFSAEFPKEGPSILRIQQVVRGDSAAYFCASSPIGVGETQYFGPGTRLLVL.

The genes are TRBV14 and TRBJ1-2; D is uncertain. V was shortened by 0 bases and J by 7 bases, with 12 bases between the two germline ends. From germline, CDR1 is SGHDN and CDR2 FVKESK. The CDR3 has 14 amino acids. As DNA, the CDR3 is TGTGCCAGCAGCCAAGATCGTTCTAGGCGTGGCTACACCTTC. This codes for CASSQDRSRRGYTF.

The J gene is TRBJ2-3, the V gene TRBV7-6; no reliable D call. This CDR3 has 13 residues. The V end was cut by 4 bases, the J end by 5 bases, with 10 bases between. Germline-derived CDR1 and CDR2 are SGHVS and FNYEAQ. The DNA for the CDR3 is TGTGCCAGCAGCTCCGTCCGCGGAGATACGCAGTATTTT. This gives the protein CASSSVRGDTQYF.

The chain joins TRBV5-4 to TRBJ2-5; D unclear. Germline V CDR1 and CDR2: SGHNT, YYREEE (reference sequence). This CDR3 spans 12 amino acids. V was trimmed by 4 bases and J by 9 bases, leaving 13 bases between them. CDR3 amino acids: CASSPIVGSQYF. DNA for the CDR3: TGTGCCAGCAGCCCCATCGTGGGGTCCCAGTACTTC.

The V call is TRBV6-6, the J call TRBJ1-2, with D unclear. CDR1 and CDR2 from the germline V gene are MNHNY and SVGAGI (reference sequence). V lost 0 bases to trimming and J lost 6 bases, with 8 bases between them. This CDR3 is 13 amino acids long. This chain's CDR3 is CASSYSKRDGYTF. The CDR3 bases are TGTGCCAGCAGTTACTCGAAGAGGGATGGCTACACCTTC.

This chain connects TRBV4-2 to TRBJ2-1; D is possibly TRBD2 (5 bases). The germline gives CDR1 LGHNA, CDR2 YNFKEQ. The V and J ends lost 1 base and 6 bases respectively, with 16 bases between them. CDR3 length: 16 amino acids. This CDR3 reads CASSQASGPRPNEQFF. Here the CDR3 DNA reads TGTGCCAGCAGCCAAGCGAGCGGTCCCCGCCCCAATGAGCAGTTCTTC.

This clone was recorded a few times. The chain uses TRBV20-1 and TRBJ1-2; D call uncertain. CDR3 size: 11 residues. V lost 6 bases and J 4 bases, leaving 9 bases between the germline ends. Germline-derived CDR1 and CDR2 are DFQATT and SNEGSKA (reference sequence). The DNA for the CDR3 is TGCAGTGCCTCTGATGGCTATGGCTACACCTTC. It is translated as CSASDGYGYTF.

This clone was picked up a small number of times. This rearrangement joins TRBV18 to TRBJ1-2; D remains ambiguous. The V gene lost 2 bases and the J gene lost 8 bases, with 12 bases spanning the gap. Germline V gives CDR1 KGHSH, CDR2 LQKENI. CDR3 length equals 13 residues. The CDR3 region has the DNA TGTGCCAGCTCACCATCTCGGGATTGGGGCTACACCTTC. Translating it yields CASSPSRDWGYTF.

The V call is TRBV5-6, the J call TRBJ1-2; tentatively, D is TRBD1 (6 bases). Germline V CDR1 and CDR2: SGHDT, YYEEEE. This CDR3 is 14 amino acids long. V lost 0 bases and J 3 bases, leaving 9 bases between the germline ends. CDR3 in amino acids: CASSLVGADYGYTF. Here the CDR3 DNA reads TGTGCCAGCAGCTTGGTGGGGGCCGACTATGGCTACACCTTC. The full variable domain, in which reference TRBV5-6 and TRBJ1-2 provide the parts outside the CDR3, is DAGVTQSPTHLIKTRGQQVTLRCSPKSGHDTVSWYQQALGQGPQFIFQYYEEEERQRGNFPDRFSGHQFPNYSSELNVNALLLGDSALYLCASSLVGADYGYTFGSGTRLTVV.

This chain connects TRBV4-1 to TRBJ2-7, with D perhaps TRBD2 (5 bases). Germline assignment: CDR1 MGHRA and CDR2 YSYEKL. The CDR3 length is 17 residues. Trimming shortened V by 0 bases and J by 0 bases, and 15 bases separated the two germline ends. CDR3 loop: CASSQDPPGLSSYEQYF. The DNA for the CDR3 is TGCGCCAGCAGCCAAGATCCCCCAGGACTTAGCTCCTACGAGCAGTACTTC.

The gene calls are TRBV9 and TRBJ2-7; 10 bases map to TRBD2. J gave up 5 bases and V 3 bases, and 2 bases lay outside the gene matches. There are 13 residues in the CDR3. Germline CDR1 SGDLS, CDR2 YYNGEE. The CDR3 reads CASSAGLANEQYF. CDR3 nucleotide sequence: TGTGCCAGCAGCGCGGGACTAGCGAACGAGCAGTACTTC.

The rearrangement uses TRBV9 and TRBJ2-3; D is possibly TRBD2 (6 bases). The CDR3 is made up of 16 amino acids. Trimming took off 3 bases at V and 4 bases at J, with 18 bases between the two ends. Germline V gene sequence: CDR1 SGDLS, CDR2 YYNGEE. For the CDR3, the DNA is TGTGCCAGCAGCGAACACGGGGGAGGTGCGGCAGATACGCAGTATTTT. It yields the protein CASSEHGGGAADTQYF.

In DNA, the CDR3 is TGTGCCAGCAGTGAGCAGGGAGGAGGGGAGACCCAGTACTTC. Translating it yields CASSEQGGGETQYF. The V gene is TRBV6-1, the J gene TRBJ2-5, with D possibly TRBD2 on 6 matching bases. Germline V lookup: CDR1 MNHNS, CDR2 SASEGT. The CDR3 is 14 amino acids. The V gene lost 3 bases and the J gene lost 5 bases, with 13 bases spanning the gap.

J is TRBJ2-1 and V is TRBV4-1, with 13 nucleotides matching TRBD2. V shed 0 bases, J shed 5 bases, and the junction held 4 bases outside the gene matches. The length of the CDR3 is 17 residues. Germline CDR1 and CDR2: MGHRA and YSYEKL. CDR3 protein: CASSQEGGLAGNNEQFF. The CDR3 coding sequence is TGCGCCAGCAGCCAAGAAGGGGGACTAGCGGGGAACAATGAGCAGTTCTTC.

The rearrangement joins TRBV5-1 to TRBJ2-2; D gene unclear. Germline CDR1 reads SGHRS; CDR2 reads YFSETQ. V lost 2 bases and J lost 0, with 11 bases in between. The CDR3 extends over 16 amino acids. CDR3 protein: CASSFDGLSNTGELFF. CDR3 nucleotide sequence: TGCGCCAGCAGCTTCGACGGTCTTTCGAACACCGGGGAGCTGTTTTTT.

This CDR3 is CASSQGLAGPDTQYF. The CDR3 nucleotides read TGCGCCAGCAGCCAAGGACTAGCGGGCCCAGATACGCAGTATTTT. This sequence joins TRBV4-3 and TRBJ2-3, with 10 bases that match TRBD2. V was pared by 1 base and J by 4 bases, with 2 bases of the junction left unmatched. Per germline, CDR1 LGHNA and CDR2 YSLEER. The CDR3 runs to 15 residues.

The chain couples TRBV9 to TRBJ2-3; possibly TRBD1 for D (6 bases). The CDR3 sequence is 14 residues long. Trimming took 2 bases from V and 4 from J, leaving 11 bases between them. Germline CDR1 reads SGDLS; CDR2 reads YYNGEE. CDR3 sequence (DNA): TGTGCCAGCAGCGTTCAGGACAGCTCAGATACGCAGTATTTT. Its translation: CASSVQDSSDTQYF.

CDR3 region: CASSLDRVGNQPQHF. The CDR3 DNA follows: TGTGCCAGCAGCTTAGACAGGGTGGGCAATCAGCCCCAGCATTTT. This chain uses TRBV7-9 with TRBJ1-5, with TRBD1 as a possible D gene (6 bases). CDR1 and CDR2 (germline): SEHNR, FQNEAQ (reference sequence). The CDR3 is made up of 15 amino acids. The germline V and J ends were trimmed by 1 base and 2 bases, with 9 bases remaining between them.

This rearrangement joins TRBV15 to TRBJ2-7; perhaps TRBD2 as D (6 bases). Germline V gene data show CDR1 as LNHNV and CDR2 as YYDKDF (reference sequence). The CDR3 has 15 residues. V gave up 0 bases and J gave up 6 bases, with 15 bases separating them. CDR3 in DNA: TGTGCCACCAGCAGAGATCCGAGACTAGTCTCCGAGCAGTACTTC. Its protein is CATSRDPRLVSEQYF.

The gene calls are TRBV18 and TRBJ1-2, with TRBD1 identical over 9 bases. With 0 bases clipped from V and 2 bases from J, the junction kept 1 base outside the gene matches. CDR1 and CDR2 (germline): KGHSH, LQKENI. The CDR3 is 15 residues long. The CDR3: CASSPPGQGNYGYTF. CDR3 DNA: TGTGCCAGCTCACCACCGGGACAGGGAAACTATGGCTACACCTTC.

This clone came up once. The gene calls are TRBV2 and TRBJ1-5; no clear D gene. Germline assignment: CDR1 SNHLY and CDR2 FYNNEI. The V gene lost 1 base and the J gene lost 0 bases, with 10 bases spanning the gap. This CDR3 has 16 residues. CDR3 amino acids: CASSEERDYSNQPQHF. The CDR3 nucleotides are TGTGCCAGCAGTGAAGAGAGAGACTATAGCAATCAGCCCCAGCATTTT. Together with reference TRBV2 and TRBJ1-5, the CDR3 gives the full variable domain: EPEVTQTPSHQVTQMGQEVILRCVPISNHLYFYWYRQILGQKVEFLVSFYNNEISEKSEIFDDQFSVERPDGSNFTLKIRSTKLEDSAMYFCASSEERDYSNQPQHFGDGTRLSIL.